This T cell receptor (beta chain) was captured by sequencing in a study of blood T cell repertoires in COVID-19. As for the study in general: Nucleic acid was either cDNA or gDNA, and it came from T cells, B-cell-depleted T cells, or PBMCs.

Per the authors' pipeline: From reference gene primer amplification, estimates of nucleated cell counts were derived. Sequenced by immunoSEQ multiplex PCR; TCRdb stores in-frame clones only, minus some. That table gives V, J and clone size, and the DNA gave D and trimming. The sample contains more than 35,000 clones, nearly 70% of which appear only once. Germline V gene sequence: CDR1 LGHNA, CDR2 YSLEER. CDR3 size: 17 residues. The V end lost 0 bases, the J end lost 2 bases, and 17 bases lay between the germline ends. J is TRBJ2-7 and V is TRBV4-3; a weak D match, TRBD2 (5 bases). The sample was peripheral blood. The TCR originated in an older man with acute or convalescent COVID-19. CDR3 in amino acids: CASSQDSWSGSPYEQYF. CDR3 sequence (DNA): TGCGCCAGCAGCCAAGATAGTTGGAGCGGTTCCCCCTACGAGCAGTACTTC.